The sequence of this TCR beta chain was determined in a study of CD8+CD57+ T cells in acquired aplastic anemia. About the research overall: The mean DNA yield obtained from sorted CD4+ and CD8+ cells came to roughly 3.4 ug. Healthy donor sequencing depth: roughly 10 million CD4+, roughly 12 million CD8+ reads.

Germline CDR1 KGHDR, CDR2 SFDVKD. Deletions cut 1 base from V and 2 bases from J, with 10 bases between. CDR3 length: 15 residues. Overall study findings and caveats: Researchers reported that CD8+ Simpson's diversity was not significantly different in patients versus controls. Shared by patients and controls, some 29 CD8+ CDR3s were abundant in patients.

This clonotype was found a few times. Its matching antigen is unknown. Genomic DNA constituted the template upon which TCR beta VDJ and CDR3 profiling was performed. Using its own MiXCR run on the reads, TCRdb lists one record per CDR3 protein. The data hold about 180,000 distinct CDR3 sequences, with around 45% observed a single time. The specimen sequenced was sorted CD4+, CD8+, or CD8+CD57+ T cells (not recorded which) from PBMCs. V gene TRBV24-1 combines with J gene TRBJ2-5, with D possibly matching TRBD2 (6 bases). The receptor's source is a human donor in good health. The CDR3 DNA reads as TGTGCCACCAGTGATTTTACAGGACTACAAGAGACCCAGTACTTC. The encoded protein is CATSDFTGLQETQYF.